This T cell receptor beta chain was recorded in a study of cytomegalovirus exposure and HLA in healthy donors. Turning to the study itself: Of about 400 genotyped donors, more than 70% clustered with self-reported Caucasian donors. Study-level points and caveats: The study carried out a later analysis of TCR beta sequences. It associated 15,000 to 20,000 of them with specific HLA alleles at a false discovery rate of 0.05. A later analysis linked a missense DCLRE1C variant to TCR beta V- and J-gene trimming.

As to this clone: Its antigen remains unidentified.

Trimming stripped 3 bases from V and 0 bases from J, with 8 bases between. The CDR3 contains 15 residues. The germline CDR1 and CDR2 sequences are MDHEN and SYDVKM. Primers included in the PCR were 60 Vbeta and 13 Jbeta primers. Per the original methods: Around 83 million unique TCR beta chains, some 9.9 million shared, were counted in a later analysis. Repertoires were generated with immunoSEQ multiplex PCR, while TCRdb's copy carries only in-frame clones and drops some. The DNA was the basis for D and trimming; V, J and clone size are from that table. The sample records approximately 64,000 clones, 60% to 85% being singletons.

The sequence derives from a male donor in good health and CMV-seropositive. The sample was PBMCs. The gene calls are TRBV28 and TRBJ2-2, with unresolved D. Here the CDR3 reads CASSLSRANTGELFF. The CDR3 nucleotides are TGTGCCAGCAGTTTGTCGCGTGCGAACACCGGGGAGCTGTTTTTT.